Reported below is one T cell receptor beta chain. These data belong to a study of T cells after yellow fever vaccination. For the study at large: Preparation of fractions with low cell numbers was performed using SMART-Seq v4 Ultra Low Input.

5'RACE template switching generated TCR cDNA, adding a universal primer site and UMIs. Using its own MiXCR run on the 5' RACE reads, TCRdb lists one record per CDR3 protein. This table holds under 550,000 distinct CDR3 sequences, 20% to 25% found once. Germline lookup yields CDR1 LNHDA and CDR2 SQIVND (reference sequence). The CDR3 extends over 15 amino acids. The ends were cut back, 6 bases at V and 0 bases at J, with 13 bases in the middle. The receptor was isolated from a man younger than 35 who received the YFV17D yellow fever vaccine. The chain links TRBV19 to TRBJ2-3; no reliable D call. The specimen was PBMCs, collected less than 25 days after the first yellow fever vaccination. The DNA of the CDR3 is TGTGCCAGTAGGACACAAAGTACTAGCACAGATACGCAGTATTTT. Translating it yields CASRTQSTSTDTQYF.